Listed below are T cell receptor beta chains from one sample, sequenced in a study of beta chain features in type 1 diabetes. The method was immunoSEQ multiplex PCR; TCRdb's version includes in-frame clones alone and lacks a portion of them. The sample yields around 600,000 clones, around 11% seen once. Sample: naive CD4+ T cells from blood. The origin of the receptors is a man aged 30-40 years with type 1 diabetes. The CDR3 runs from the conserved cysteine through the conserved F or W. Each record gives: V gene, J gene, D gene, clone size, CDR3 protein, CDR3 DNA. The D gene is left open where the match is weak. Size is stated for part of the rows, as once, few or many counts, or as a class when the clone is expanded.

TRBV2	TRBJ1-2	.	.	CASSESYGYTF	TGTGCCAGCAGTGAGTCCTATGGCTACACCTTC
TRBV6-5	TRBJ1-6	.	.	CASSRDGNSPLHF	TGTGCCAGCAGCCGCGACGGGAATTCACCCCTCCACTTT
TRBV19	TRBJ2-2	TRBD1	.	CASSRTGVLAGELFF	TGTGCCAGTAGTCGGACAGGGGTATTGGCCGGGGAGCTGTTTTTT
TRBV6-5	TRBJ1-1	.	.	CASSWDGRRAFF	TGTGCCAGCAGTTGGGACGGCAGGCGAGCTTTCTTT
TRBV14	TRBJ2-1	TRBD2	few	CASSPLAGGPLNEQFF	TGTGCCAGCAGCCCCTTAGCGGGGGGGCCTTTAAATGAGCAGTTCTTC
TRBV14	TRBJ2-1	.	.	CASSVQGVGTNEQFF	TGTGCCAGCAGCGTACAGGGAGTTGGTACAAATGAGCAGTTCTTC
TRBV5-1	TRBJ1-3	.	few	CASSLTALGDGNTIYF	TGCGCCAGCAGCTTGACAGCCCTTGGGGACGGAAACACCATATATTTT
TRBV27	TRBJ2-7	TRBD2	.	CASSLIASGGYEQYF	TGTGCCAGCAGTTTAATCGCTAGCGGGGGTTACGAGCAGTACTTC
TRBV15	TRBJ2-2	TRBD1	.	CATSRDKQGADGELFF	TGTGCCACCAGCAGAGATAAGCAGGGGGCCGACGGGGAGCTGTTTTTT
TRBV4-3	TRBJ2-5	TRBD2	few	CASSQDLAAGGMETQYF	TGCGCCAGCAGCCAAGATCTAGCAGCGGGGGGGATGGAGACCCAGTACTTC
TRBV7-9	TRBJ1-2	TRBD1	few	CASSPGTGSNYGYTF	TGTGCCAGCAGCCCAGGGACAGGGTCTAACTATGGCTACACCTTC
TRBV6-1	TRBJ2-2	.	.	CASSERRQSITGELFF	TGTGCCAGCAGTGAGCGGCGACAAAGTATCACCGGGGAGCTGTTTTTT
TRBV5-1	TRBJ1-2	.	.	CASSLSETNYGYTF	TGCGCCAGCAGCTTGTCAGAGACTAACTATGGCTACACCTTC
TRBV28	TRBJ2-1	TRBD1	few	CASSLLRDRGNEQFF	TGTGCCAGCAGTCTCCTCCGGGACAGGGGGAATGAGCAGTTCTTC
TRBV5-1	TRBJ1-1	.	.	CASSAEMGYTEAFF	TGCGCCAGCAGCGCGGAAATGGGGTACACTGAAGCTTTCTTT
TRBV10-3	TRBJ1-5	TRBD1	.	CAIRGQGNNQPQHF	TGTGCCATCAGGGGACAGGGCAACAATCAGCCCCAGCATTTT
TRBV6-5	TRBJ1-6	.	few	CASSDLPNLNSPLHF	TGTGCCAGCAGCGACCTTCCCAATCTCAATTCACCCCTCCACTTT
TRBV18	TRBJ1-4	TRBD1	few	CASSPQGARPELDEKLFF	TGTGCCAGCTCACCGCAGGGGGCTCGACCTGAGTTAGATGAAAAACTGTTTTTT
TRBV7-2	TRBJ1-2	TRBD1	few	CASRGQGNYGYTF	TGTGCCAGCAGAGGACAGGGTAACTATGGCTACACCTTC
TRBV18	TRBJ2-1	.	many	CASSRQKPEGEQFF	TGTGCCAGCTCACGACAGAAACCGGAAGGTGAGCAGTTCTTC
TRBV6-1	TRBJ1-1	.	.	CASSVQGETEAFF	TGTGCCAGCAGTGTACAGGGTGAGACTGAAGCTTTCTTT
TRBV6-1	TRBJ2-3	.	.	CASSAGDGTDTQYF	TGTGCCAGCAGTGCAGGGGATGGCACAGATACGCAGTATTTT
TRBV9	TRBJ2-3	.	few	CASSVGGPSTDTQYF	TGTGCCAGCAGCGTAGGGGGGCCTAGCACAGATACGCAGTATTTT
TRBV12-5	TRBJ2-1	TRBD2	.	CASGLPLSTSGETCEQFF	TGTGCTAGTGGTTTGCCCCTCTCGACTAGCGGGGAAACCTGTGAGCAGTTCTTC
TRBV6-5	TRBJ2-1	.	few	CASSDLGLDEQFF	TGTGCCAGCAGTGATCTGGGTCTCGATGAGCAGTTCTTC
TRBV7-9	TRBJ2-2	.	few	CASSQERGTGELFF	TGTGCCAGCAGCCAGGAGAGGGGCACCGGGGAGCTGTTTTTT
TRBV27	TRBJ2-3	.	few	CASSSRGRSGGTDTQYF	TGTGCCAGCAGTTCCAGGGGGAGGAGCGGGGGCACAGATACGCAGTATTTT
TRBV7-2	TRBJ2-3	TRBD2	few	CASSLDPRRGGTDTQYF	TGTGCCAGCAGCTTGGACCCTCGGCGGGGGGGCACAGATACGCAGTATTTT
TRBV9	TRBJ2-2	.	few	CASSVAPGGGTGELFF	TGTGCCAGCAGCGTAGCTCCCGGCGGTGGCACCGGGGAGCTGTTTTTT
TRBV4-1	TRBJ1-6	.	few	CASSQEWGGGNSPLHF	TGCGCCAGCAGCCAAGAATGGGGTGGCGGGAATTCACCCCTCCACTTT
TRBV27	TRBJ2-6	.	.	CASSLKAVSGANVLTF	TGTGCCAGCAGTTTAAAGGCAGTCTCTGGGGCCAACGTCCTGACTTTC
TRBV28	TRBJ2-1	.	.	CASILGTAGLNEQFF	TGTGCCAGCATCCTAGGGACTGCTGGTTTGAATGAGCAGTTCTTC
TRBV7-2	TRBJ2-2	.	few	CASSSVQGNTGELFF	TGTGCCAGCAGCTCCGTACAGGGTAACACCGGGGAGCTGTTTTTT
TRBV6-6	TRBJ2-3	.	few	CASCYRATDTQYF	TGTGCCAGCTGCTATAGGGCCACAGATACGCAGTATTTT
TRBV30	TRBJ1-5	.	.	CAWRPPYGSNQPQHF	TGTGCCTGGAGACCCCCTTATGGGAGCAATCAGCCCCAGCATTTT
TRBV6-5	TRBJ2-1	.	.	CASSYSGEQFF	TGTGCCAGCAGTTACTCCGGTGAGCAGTTCTTC
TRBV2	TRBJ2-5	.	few	CASSYRPVRETQYF	TGTGCCAGCAGTTACAGGCCTGTGAGAGAGACCCAGTACTTC
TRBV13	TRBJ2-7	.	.	CASSFGSRAPYEQYF	TGTGCCAGCAGCTTCGGGTCTCGTGCTCCCTACGAGCAGTACTTC
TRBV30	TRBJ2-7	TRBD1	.	CAWSVSGTGSYEQYF	TGTGCCTGGAGTGTTTCCGGGACAGGGTCTTACGAGCAGTACTTC
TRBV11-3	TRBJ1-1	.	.	CASSLRAATNTEAFF	TGTGCCAGCAGCTTACGAGCAGCTACTAACACTGAAGCTTTCTTT
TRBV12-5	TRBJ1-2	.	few	CASGLPGIYGYTF	TGTGCTAGTGGTTTGCCAGGGATTTATGGCTACACCTTC
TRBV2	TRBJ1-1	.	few	CASRGTGGLEAFF	TGTGCCAGCAGGGGGACGGGAGGATTAGAAGCTTTCTTT